Each of the 25 T cell receptor beta chains below was sequenced from the same sample in a study of PD-L1 blockade in urothelial cancer (dated by TCRdb to the late 2010s). Receptors were amplified or captured by the immunoSEQ multiplex PCR assay. TCRdb took this table from immuneACCESS and kept in-frame rearrangements with V and J called. Such tables lack part of the clones; where checked against another copy, unresolved V genes explain under half of the gap, and the rest is unexplained. The sample table shows tens of thousands of clones, and approximately 90% are seen once. The ten largest clonotypes hold more than 0.85% of the sample. The time point label corresponds to: peripheral blood 6 weeks after treatment start. Material: PBMCs, obtained around atezolizumab (anti-PD-L1) treatment. The receptors stem from a woman older than 75 with urothelial cancer.

This clone was detected only once. The CDR3 nucleotides are TGTGCCAGCGCTAACGGAGGACTAGTCTACGAGCAGTACTTC. Amino acids: CASANGGLVYEQYF. The rearrangement links TRBV28 to TRBJ2-7; TRBD2 aligns across 7 bases. The CDR3 is 14 residues long. Trimming removed 8 bases from V and 3 bases from J; junction bases left unmatched: 10. Germline CDR1 and CDR2: MDHEN and SYDVKM.

The chain combines TRBV19 with TRBJ1-4; TRBD1 matches at 7 bases. After removal of 8 bases from V and 11 bases from J, the junction contained 8 bases not matched to a gene. Germline CDR1 LNHDA, CDR2 SQIVND (reference sequence). This CDR3 contains 12 residues. CDR3 nucleotides: TGTGCCAGTCGACAGGGACAAGGGAAACTGTTTTTT. Translated, it gives CASRQGQGKLFF.

This sequence joins TRBV6-5 and TRBJ1-4; 10 bases match TRBD1. V lost 6 bases, J lost 12 bases, and 10 bases stayed unmatched. Germline CDR1 and CDR2: MNHEY and SVGAGI. There are 14 residues in the CDR3. Written as DNA, the CDR3 is TGTGCCAGCAGGACAGGGGGCGTCGGCGGAGAACTGTTTTTT. Its protein is CASRTGGVGGELFF.

This clone showed up just once. CDR3 nucleotide sequence: TGTGCCAGCAGTTCACCGACAGTCAGCTACGAGCAGTACTTC. This encodes CASSSPTVSYEQYF. The chain has TRBV28 and TRBJ2-7, with a possible D match to TRBD1 (5 bases). CDR3 length equals 14 residues. In germline, CDR1 is MDHEN, CDR2 SYDVKM. Trimming stripped 4 bases from V and 3 bases from J, with 13 bases between.

The rearrangement joins TRBV18 to TRBJ2-7; 10 bases align to TRBD2. The ends lost 5 bases at V and 7 bases at J; junction bases unmatched: 8. Germline V lookup: CDR1 KGHSH, CDR2 LQKENI. The CDR3 covers 14 residues. This chain's CDR3 is CASSELAGSGEQYF. In nucleotides, the CDR3 is TGTGCCAGCTCAGAACTAGCGGGATCGGGGGAGCAGTACTTC.

V gene TRBV7-9 combines with J gene TRBJ2-7, with D possibly TRBD2 on 6 matching bases. This CDR3 has 15 residues. V lost 1 base to trimming and J lost 4 bases, with 14 bases between them. The germline gives CDR1 SEHNR, CDR2 FQNEAQ (reference sequence). This CDR3 reads CASSLGGRFVYEQYF. In DNA form, the CDR3 reads TGTGCCAGCAGCTTAGGTGGGAGGTTCGTTTACGAGCAGTACTTC. Looking up the rest from reference TRBV7-9 and TRBJ2-7 gives the full variable domain: DTGVSQNPRHKITKRGQNVTFRCDPISEHNRLYWYRQTLGQGPEFLTYFQNEAQLEKSRLLSDRFSAERPKGSFSTLEIQRTEQGDSAMYLCASSLGGRFVYEQYFGPGTRLTVT.

The chain employs TRBV5-1 and TRBJ2-7, with TRBD1 matching 7 bases. Trimming at V came to 4 bases and at J to 1 base, leaving 11 bases not matched to a gene. The CDR3 consists of 16 residues. Germline lookup yields CDR1 SGHRS and CDR2 YFSETQ. The CDR3 is CASSPRRGPDSYEQYF. The CDR3 region has the DNA TGCGCCAGCAGCCCCCGAAGGGGGCCTGATTCCTACGAGCAGTACTTC.

The gene calls are TRBV28 and TRBJ2-1; TRBD2 might be the D (5 bases). Germline CDR1 reads MDHEN; CDR2 reads SYDVKM. The CDR3 is 13 residues long. V gave up 7 bases and J gave up 3 bases, with 10 bases separating them. This chain's CDR3 is CASTKTNYNEQFF. CDR3 DNA: TGTGCCAGCACAAAGACTAACTACAATGAGCAGTTCTTC. Using reference TRBV28 and TRBJ2-1 for the parts outside the CDR3, the full variable domain is DVKVTQSSRYLVKRTGEKVFLECVQDMDHENMFWYRQDPGLGLRLIYFSYDVKMKEKGDIPEGYSVSREKKERFSLILESASTNQTSMYLCASTKTNYNEQFFGPGTRLTVL.

The chain joins TRBV28 to TRBJ1-1, with 8 positions matching TRBD1. The germline V gene has CDR1 MDHEN and CDR2 SYDVKM. The CDR3 contains 15 residues. The V gene end was trimmed by 1 base and the J gene end by 2 bases; junction bases not matched to a gene: 3. The CDR3: CASSLSGQGNTEAFF. In DNA, the CDR3 is TGTGCCAGCAGTTTATCCGGACAGGGCAACACTGAAGCTTTCTTT.

The chain carries TRBV5-1 and TRBJ2-3; D is uncertain. The germline V and J ends were trimmed by 6 bases and 0 bases, with 11 bases remaining between them. Germline CDR1 reads SGHRS; CDR2 reads YFSETQ. This CDR3 is built from 14 residues. Here the CDR3 reads CASKTDVSTDTQYF. The CDR3 DNA sequence: TGCGCCAGCAAGACTGATGTGAGCACAGATACGCAGTATTTT.

The rearrangement joins TRBV6-9 to TRBJ2-5; TRBD1 might be the D (6 bases). Deletions cut 8 bases from V and 4 bases from J, with 8 bases between. Germline values: CDR1 MNHGY, CDR2 SVAAGI. The CDR3 runs to 11 residues. DNA for the CDR3: TGTGCCAGCGTAGGGGGAGAGACCCAGTACTTC. This encodes CASVGGETQYF.

The chain employs TRBV4-2 and TRBJ2-3; 13 bases match TRBD2. This CDR3 has 17 residues. Germline V gene lookup returns CDR1 LGHNA and CDR2 YNFKEQ. V lost 3 bases, J lost 5 bases, and 8 bases stayed unmatched. The CDR3 here is CASSHPRTSGRGDTQYF. DNA of the CDR3: TGTGCCAGCAGCCACCCCCGGACTAGCGGGAGAGGAGATACGCAGTATTTT.

The chain has TRBV18 and TRBJ2-7, with 7 nucleotides matching TRBD2. Germline V CDR1 and CDR2: KGHSH, LQKENI. After removal of 8 bases from V and 0 bases from J, the junction contained 7 bases not matched to a gene. The CDR3 is 14 amino acids. CDR3 sequence (DNA): TGTGCCAGCACGTCGACTAGCTCCTCCTACGAGCAGTACTTC. Residues: CASTSTSSSYEQYF.

The chain has TRBV13 and TRBJ2-4; TRBD1 agrees at 7 bases. The length of the CDR3 is 14 residues. Trimming removed 5 bases from V and 3 bases from J; junction bases left unmatched: 4. In germline, CDR1 is PRHDT, CDR2 FYEKMQ (reference sequence). The CDR3 sequence is CASSKDRVKNIQYF. In DNA form, the CDR3 reads TGTGCCAGCAGCAAAGACAGGGTCAAAAACATTCAGTACTTC.

This clone has a single count. V is TRBV15 and J is TRBJ1-5; 11 bases map to TRBD1. Germline values: CDR1 LNHNV, CDR2 YYDKDF (reference sequence). CDR3 length: 16 residues. Trimming cost V 3 bases and J 6 bases; bases outside gene matches: 7. DNA of the CDR3: TGTGCCACCAGCAGGTACGGACAGGGGGCCTTTCAGCCCCAGCATTTT. It codes for CATSRYGQGAFQPQHF.

The chain joins TRBV18 to TRBJ2-2; a possible D gene is TRBD1 (6 bases). CDR1 is KGHSH, CDR2 LQKENI, per germline. Trimming shortened V by 3 bases and J by 1 base, and 9 bases separated the two germline ends. The CDR3 loop spans 15 amino acids. The CDR3, as DNA: TGTGCCAGCTCACCGGGACAATTGAACACCGGGGAGCTGTTTTTT. The encoded protein is CASSPGQLNTGELFF.

This chain joins TRBV9 and TRBJ2-2; weak D call: TRBD2 (5 bases). The germline V gene encodes CDR1 SGDLS and CDR2 YYNGEE. The V end lost 4 bases, the J end lost 7 bases, and 8 bases lay between the germline ends. The CDR3 loop spans 12 amino acids. The CDR3 DNA is TGTGCCAGCAGCACCCGGGACGGGGAGCTGTTTTTT. This codes for CASSTRDGELFF.

The rearrangement joins TRBV5-1 to TRBJ2-1; 8 positions match TRBD2. Germline V gives CDR1 SGHRS, CDR2 YFSETQ. V was pared by 2 bases and J by 6 bases, with 7 bases of the junction left unmatched. The CDR3 sequence is 15 residues long. The CDR3 DNA sequence: TGCGCCAGCAGCTTCCGGGGACTAGAGGGCAATGAGCAGTTCTTC. Protein sequence: CASSFRGLEGNEQFF.

The chain links TRBV19 to TRBJ1-5; tentatively, D is TRBD1 (6 bases). The length of the CDR3 is 15 residues. V lost 4 bases, J lost 5 bases, and 15 bases lay in between. Per the germline V gene, CDR1 is LNHDA and CDR2 is SQIVND (reference sequence). The CDR3 loop reads CASSTGGGFHQPQHF. CDR3 nucleotide sequence: TGTGCCAGTAGTACGGGAGGGGGATTCCATCAGCCCCAGCATTTT.

This clone was recorded once. This chain connects TRBV10-3 to TRBJ2-1; TRBD2 aligns across 9 bases. Trimming cost V 9 bases and J 0 bases; bases outside gene matches: 9. Germline values: CDR1 ENHRY, CDR2 SYGVKD. CDR3 length: 16 amino acids. The CDR3 loop reads CAIGGLAGSSYNEQFF. The CDR3 coding sequence is TGTGCCATAGGGGGGCTAGCGGGGAGCTCCTACAATGAGCAGTTCTTC.

V gene TRBV19 combines with J gene TRBJ1-1; D possibly corresponds to TRBD1 (5 bases). Trimming cost V 5 bases and J 5 bases, with 12 bases left between them. Germline CDR1 LNHDA, CDR2 SQIVND (reference sequence). CDR3 length: 13 residues. CDR3 nucleotide sequence: TGTGCCAGTAGTTTCCTTAGGGGTACTGAAGCTTTCTTT. The encoded protein is CASSFLRGTEAFF.

The rearrangement uses TRBV28 and TRBJ2-7; TRBD2 agrees at 10 bases. V lost 6 bases, J lost 6 bases, and 14 bases stayed unmatched. The germline V gene has CDR1 MDHEN and CDR2 SYDVKM. This CDR3 has 16 residues. The CDR3 here is CASSYYQGASGSEQYF. The CDR3 DNA is TGTGCCAGCAGCTACTACCAGGGGGCTAGCGGGAGCGAGCAGTACTTC.

The chain uses TRBV10-3 and TRBJ2-7, with D tentatively TRBD1 (6 bases). Germline loops: CDR1 ENHRY, CDR2 SYGVKD. Trimming stripped 5 bases from V and 6 bases from J, with 17 bases between. This CDR3 has 14 amino acids. The CDR3, as DNA: TGTGCCATCAGTCCGGGACAAGTCTCTCTCGAGCAGTACTTC. Translating it yields CAISPGQVSLEQYF.

V gene TRBV6-5 combines with J gene TRBJ1-2; D not resolved. CDR1 is MNHEY and CDR2 is SVGAGI in the germline V gene. Trimming took off 9 bases at V and 9 bases at J, with 5 bases between the two ends. The CDR3 totals 8 residues. Here the CDR3 reads CASFSYTF. CDR3 bases: TGTGCCAGTTTTAGCTACACCTTC.

This chain connects TRBV11-1 to TRBJ2-7; 8 bases are shared with TRBD1. Germline values: CDR1 SGHAT, CDR2 FQDESV (reference sequence). The CDR3 covers 13 residues. The V segment lost 3 bases and the J segment 3 bases; nucleotides outside the gene matches: 1. The CDR3 DNA follows: TGTGCCAGCAGCTTTACAGGGGGCTACGAGCAGTACTTC. Its translation: CASSFTGGYEQYF.